Each of the 27 T cell receptor beta chains below was sequenced from the same sample in a study of identical twins. Each CDR3 protein is one row after TCRdb ran MiXCR on the 5' RACE reads. The sample lists about 200,000 distinct CDR3 sequences; approximately 9% were seen once. Sequences were obtained from memory (CD45RO+) T cells sorted from blood. The origin of the receptors is a woman between 18 and 30 years old in good health.

In this sample, this clonotype turned up many times. This chain links TRBV5-1 with TRBJ2-1, with no clear D. Germline lookup yields CDR1 SGHRS and CDR2 YFSETQ. Trimming shortened V by 8 bases and J by 6 bases, and 15 bases separated the two germline ends. This CDR3 comprises 13 residues. The CDR3 region is CASNPEPGNEQFF. In nucleotides, the CDR3 is TGCGCCAGTAACCCCGAGCCGGGCAATGAGCAGTTCTTC.

This chain connects TRBV3-1 to TRBJ2-5; TRBD2 aligns across 8 bases. The germline gives CDR1 LGHDT, CDR2 YNNKEL (reference sequence). This CDR3 has 18 amino acids. J gave up 2 bases and V 5 bases, and 16 bases lay outside the gene matches. This chain's CDR3 is CASSSILSGGAEQETQYF. In DNA, the CDR3 is TGTGCCAGCAGCTCCATCCTTTCCGGGGGGGCCGAGCAAGAGACCCAGTACTTC.

This chain connects TRBV12-3 or TRBV12-4 to TRBJ2-7, with 9 positions matching TRBD2. This CDR3 is built from 14 residues. V lost 7 bases, J lost 3 bases, and 7 bases stayed unmatched. The CDR3 sequence is CASTQGGRGYEQYF. Here the CDR3 DNA reads TGTGCCAGCACCCAGGGCGGGAGGGGCTACGAGCAGTACTTC.

The rearrangement links TRBV27 to TRBJ2-2; TRBD1 agrees at 7 bases. V trimming: 6 bases; J trimming: 0 bases; junction bases outside the gene matches: 4. CDR1 is MNHEY, CDR2 SMNVEV, per germline (reference sequence). The CDR3 contains 15 residues. The CDR3 DNA reads TGTGCCAGCAGCACCGGGACAGCGAACACCGGGGAGCTGTTTTTT. Encoded protein: CASSTGTANTGELFF.

The genes are TRBV6-1 and TRBJ2-5; 11 nucleotides agree with TRBD2. The CDR3 runs 16 residues. Germline V CDR1 and CDR2: MNHNS, SASEGT. V shed 7 bases and J 6 bases; nucleotides not matched to a gene: 13. The CDR3 is CASTPRLAGGMKTQYF. The CDR3 nucleotides read TGTGCCAGCACCCCCCGATTAGCGGGAGGGATGAAGACCCAGTACTTC.

The V gene is TRBV20-1, the J gene TRBJ1-6, with TRBD1 identical over 9 bases. The V segment lost 1 base and the J segment 6 bases; nucleotides outside the gene matches: 4. The V gene's germline CDR1 is DFQATT and CDR2 SNEGSKA (reference sequence). CDR3 size: 15 residues. CDR3 nucleotide sequence: TGCAGTGCTAGAGGCGGACAGGGGATTAATTCACCCCTCCACTTT. This sequence encodes CSARGGQGINSPLHF.

This chain joins TRBV4-2 and TRBJ2-2; possibly TRBD1 for D (5 bases). V gave up 2 bases and J gave up 1 base, with 5 bases separating them. The CDR3 has 14 amino acids. CDR1 is LGHNA, CDR2 YNFKEQ, per germline. Here the CDR3 reads CASSQRGNTGELFF. Written as DNA, the CDR3 is TGTGCCAGCAGCCAAAGGGGGAACACCGGGGAGCTGTTTTTT.

This clonotype was recorded a few times. This chain uses TRBV25-1 with TRBJ2-3; D may match TRBD1 or TRBD2 (5 bases each). V was trimmed by 3 bases and J by 1 base, leaving 14 bases between them. There are 16 residues in the CDR3. Looked up from germline, CDR1 is MGHDK and CDR2 is SYGVNS. The CDR3: CASSEVPGPRTDTQYF. The CDR3 region has the DNA TGTGCCAGCAGTGAGGTCCCGGGACCACGCACAGATACGCAGTATTTT.

This clonotype was detected ten times or more. V is TRBV5-6 and J is TRBJ1-1; no definite D call. Trimming stripped 0 bases from V and 5 bases from J, with 14 bases between. Germline V lookup: CDR1 SGHDT, CDR2 YYEEEE. This CDR3 is 15 amino acids long. As DNA, the CDR3 is TGTGCCAGCAGCTTGGCGAGAGGGCGTGTGACTGAAGCTTTCTTT. Its protein product is CASSLARGRVTEAFF.

The chain uses TRBV3-1 and TRBJ1-6; D is perhaps TRBD1 (5 bases). Germline V gene data show CDR1 as LGHDT and CDR2 as YNNKEL (reference sequence). The CDR3 extends over 15 amino acids. Between the trimmed V and J ends, which lost 7 bases and 6 bases, there was a span of 16 bases. The DNA for the CDR3 is TGTGCCAGCAAGAATCAGGGTTTTGGTAATTCACCCCTCCACTTT. As protein: CASKNQGFGNSPLHF.

In regard to this clonotype: Compared with germline, one end of the junction differs, possibly owing to a read error. The chain has TRBV7-7 and TRBJ2-5, with D possibly matching TRBD2 (5 bases). CDR3 size: 15 residues. Per the germline V gene, CDR1 is SSHAT and CDR2 is FNYEAQ (reference sequence). CDR3 DNA sequence: TGTGCTAGCAGCTCAGGCGGGCGTTGGCAAGAGACCCAGTACTTC. This encodes CASSSGGRWQETQYF.

This clonotype was found many times. This chain links TRBV7-8 with TRBJ2-4; 8 bases fit TRBD2. CDR3 length equals 15 residues. Germline V CDR1 and CDR2: SGHVS, FQNEAQ. The V gene end was trimmed by 4 bases and the J gene end by 6 bases; junction bases not matched to a gene: 8. Written as DNA, the CDR3 is TGTGCCAGCAGCTCCGGGGCCGGGGGGGCAAACATTCAGTACTTC. It specifies CASSSGAGGANIQYF. The variable domain in full, completed from reference TRBV7-8 and TRBJ2-4, reads GAGVSQSPRYKVAKRGQDVALRCDPISGHVSLFWYQQALGQGPEFLTYFQNEAQLDKSGLPSDRFFAERPEGSVSTLKIQRTQQEDSAVYLCASSSGAGGANIQYFGAGTRLSVL.

This clonotype has ten or more counts. V is TRBV12-3 or TRBV12-4 and J is TRBJ2-1, with 15 bases fitting TRBD2. This CDR3 has 19 amino acids. V shed 5 bases and J 1 base; nucleotides not matched to a gene: 9. The CDR3, as DNA: TGTGCCAGCAGTCCCGACCGGACTAGCGGGGGGGAATCCTACAATGAGCAGTTCTTC. Translated: CASSPDRTSGGESYNEQFF.

This clonotype has a handful of counts. The rearrangement uses TRBV25-1 and TRBJ2-5; the D call may be TRBD1 or TRBD2 (5 bases each). The CDR3 is made up of 14 amino acids. The germline V and J ends were trimmed by 7 bases and 6 bases, with 18 bases remaining between them. CDR1 is MGHDK and CDR2 is SYGVNS in the germline V gene. CDR3 in DNA: TGTGCCAGCACGGGCAGGGAGTTTGGAAAGACCCAGTACTTC. It yields the protein CASTGREFGKTQYF.

This clonotype appeared many times. The chain couples TRBV29-1 to TRBJ2-3, with a tentative D call TRBD2 (5 bases). V was shortened by 4 bases and J by 3 bases, with 8 bases between the two germline ends. The CDR3 loop spans 12 amino acids. Germline CDR1 and CDR2: SQVTM and ANQGSEA. The DNA of the CDR3 is TGCAGCGTTGCCGAGGGAACAGATACGCAGTATTTT. Its translation is CSVAEGTDTQYF.

This chain links TRBV5-4 with TRBJ2-4; possible D gene TRBD1, 7 bases. Germline lookup yields CDR1 SGHNT and CDR2 YYREEE (reference sequence). V was pared by 6 bases and J by 2 bases, with 15 bases between. CDR3 length: 15 amino acids. The CDR3 DNA follows: TGTGCCAGCAACGTCAGGGGGGCGTCCAAAAACATTCAGTACTTC. Protein product: CASNVRGASKNIQYF.

The sample holds a few counts of this clonotype. The junction differs from germline at one of its ends, possibly a read error. The V and J genes are TRBV7-7 and TRBJ2-2; 10 bases line up with TRBD2. CDR3 length: 18 amino acids. Germline V gives CDR1 SSHAT, CDR2 FNYEAQ (reference sequence). CDR3 residues: CASSLEASGGHNTGELFF. The CDR3 DNA is TGTGCTAGCAGCTTAGAGGCTAGCGGGGGCCACAACACCGGGGAGCTGTTTTTT.

The chain links TRBV20-1 to TRBJ1-6, with a weak D call TRBD1 (6 bases). The CDR3 is 15 residues long. V was shortened by 3 bases and J by 3 bases, with 12 bases between the two germline ends. Germline V gene data show CDR1 as DFQATT and CDR2 as SNEGSKA (reference sequence). The DNA for the CDR3 is TGCAGTGCTAGGAGGAGGGGGAACTATAATTCACCCCTCCACTTT. This encodes CSARRRGNYNSPLHF.

This clonotype was counted ten times or more. The chain is built from TRBV15 and TRBJ2-2, with 8 bases that match TRBD1. The junction had 6 bases not matched to a gene; V was cut back by 7 bases and J by 5 bases. CDR1 LNHNV and CDR2 YYDKDF come from the germline V gene (reference sequence). The CDR3 extends over 14 amino acids. The CDR3 sequence is CATTWDRSTGELFF. CDR3 bases: TGTGCCACCACCTGGGACAGGTCGACCGGGGAGCTGTTTTTT.

This clonotype was seen more than once but under ten times. This rearrangement joins TRBV7-9 to TRBJ2-5; a possible D gene is TRBD1 (6 bases). Germline V gene lookup returns CDR1 SEHNR and CDR2 FQNEAQ (reference sequence). V was cut by 3 bases and J by 1 base, with 12 bases left in between. This CDR3 contains 15 residues. CDR3 coding DNA: TGTGCCAGCAGCTTTTTAAGACAGGCCCAAGAGACCCAGTACTTC. It encodes CASSFLRQAQETQYF.

In this sample, this clonotype turned up many times. V is TRBV6-5 and J is TRBJ1-5; D gene ambiguous. V was pared by 0 bases and J by 5 bases, with 5 bases between. The CDR3 contains 13 residues. CDR1 is MNHEY and CDR2 is SVGAGI in the germline V gene. CDR3 amino acids: CASSYSEYQPQHF. Here the CDR3 DNA reads TGTGCCAGCAGTTACTCGGAATATCAGCCCCAGCATTTT.

This clonotype has a handful of counts. The chain couples TRBV6-2 or TRBV6-3 to TRBJ2-7, with TRBD2 as a possible D gene (7 bases). This CDR3 spans 14 amino acids. The V end was cut by 2 bases, the J end by 6 bases, with 14 bases between. CDR1 is MNHEY and CDR2 is SVGEGT in the germline V gene. The CDR3 here is CASSYAGAAGEQYF. CDR3 nucleotides: TGTGCCAGCAGTTACGCGGGGGCCGCCGGCGAGCAGTACTTC.

This clonotype has at least ten counts. The chain combines TRBV10-3 with TRBJ2-1; D is ambiguous. This CDR3 has 11 amino acids. With 4 bases removed from V and 3 bases from J, the gap between germline ends came to 1 base. The germline CDR1 and CDR2 sequences are ENHRY and SYGVKD. The CDR3 protein is CAISVYNEQFF. The CDR3 nucleotides read TGTGCCATCAGTGTCTACAATGAGCAGTTCTTC.

This chain uses TRBV20-1 with TRBJ2-2; 11 nucleotides match TRBD2. The CDR3 loop spans 17 amino acids. Germline CDR1 and CDR2: DFQATT and SNEGSKA (reference sequence). Trimming removed 0 bases from V and 2 bases from J; junction bases left unmatched: 5. CDR3 sequence: CSARDATSGENTGELFF. In nucleotides, the CDR3 is TGCAGTGCTAGAGACGCGACTAGCGGGGAAAACACCGGGGAGCTGTTTTTT.

This clonotype was seen a few times. The chain has TRBV12-3 or TRBV12-4 and TRBJ2-3; D may match TRBD1 or TRBD2 (5 bases each). V shed 6 bases and J shed 2 bases, with 15 bases lying between them. The CDR3 consists of 15 residues. Here the CDR3 DNA reads TGTGCCAGCAGCGACAGTAGCGCTTCCACAGATACGCAGTATTTT. Its protein product is CASSDSSASTDTQYF.

In its sample, this clonotype was seen a few times. The chain has TRBV5-1 and TRBJ1-6; 8 positions match TRBD1. With 1 base clipped from V and 2 bases from J, the junction kept 2 bases outside the gene matches. The CDR3 spans 16 residues. CDR1 SGHRS and CDR2 YFSETQ come from the germline V gene. CDR3 loop: CASSLQGAAYNSPLHF. CDR3 nucleotides: TGCGCCAGCAGCTTGCAGGGGGCGGCCTATAATTCACCCCTCCACTTT.

This clonotype was seen repeatedly, ten times or more. V and J are TRBV12-3 or TRBV12-4 and TRBJ2-1; 8 bases match TRBD2. J lost 8 bases, V lost 8 bases, and 14 bases had no gene match. This CDR3 is built from 15 residues. The CDR3 nucleotides are TGTGCCAGCGCGCCCGGGACTAGGAAAATCGATGAGCAGTTCTTC. As protein: CASAPGTRKIDEQFF.